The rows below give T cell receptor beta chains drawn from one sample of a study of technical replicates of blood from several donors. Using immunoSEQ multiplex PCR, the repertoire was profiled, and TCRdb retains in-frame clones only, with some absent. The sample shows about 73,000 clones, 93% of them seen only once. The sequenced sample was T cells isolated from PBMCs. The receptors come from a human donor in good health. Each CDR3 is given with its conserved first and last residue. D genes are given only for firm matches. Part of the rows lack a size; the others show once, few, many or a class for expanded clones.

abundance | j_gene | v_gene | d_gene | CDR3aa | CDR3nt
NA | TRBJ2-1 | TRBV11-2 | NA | CASRELGLRLTRSYNEQFF | TGTGCCAGCAGGGAACTCGGGTTGCGCCTGACCCGCTCCTACAATGAGCAGTTCTTC
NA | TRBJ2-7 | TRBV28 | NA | CASSRPVLGAQYF | TGTGCCAGCAGTCGCCCCGTCCTGGGGGCACAGTACTTC
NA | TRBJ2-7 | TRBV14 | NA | CASSQVQGLTEQYF | TGTGCCAGCAGCCAAGTACAGGGTCTGACCGAGCAGTACTTC
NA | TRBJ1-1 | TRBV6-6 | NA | CASSLSQGRGAFF | TGTGCCAGCAGTCTCTCCCAGGGAAGGGGGGCTTTCTTT
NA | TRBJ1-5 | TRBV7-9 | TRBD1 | CASSLADRDNQPQHF | TGTGCCAGCAGCTTAGCCGACAGGGATAATCAGCCCCAGCATTTT
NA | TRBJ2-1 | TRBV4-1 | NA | CASSQVRIDEQFF | TGCGCCAGCAGCCAAGTCAGGATAGATGAGCAGTTCTTC
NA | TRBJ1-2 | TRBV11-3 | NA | CASSTEGGRLVSGDVGYTF | TGTGCCAGCAGCACCGAGGGGGGGCGCTTAGTCTCCGGAGATGTGGGCTACACCTTC
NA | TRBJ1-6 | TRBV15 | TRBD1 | CATSGEGTGVSPLHF | TGTGCCACCAGCGGGGAGGGGACAGGGGTTTCACCCCTCCACTTT
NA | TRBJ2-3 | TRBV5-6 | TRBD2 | CASSSSGLAASGF | TGTGCCAGCAGCTCGTCCGGACTAGCGGCTAGTGGTTTT
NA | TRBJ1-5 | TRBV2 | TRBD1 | CASNPDRGWNQPQHF | TGTGCCAGCAACCCGGACAGGGGGTGGAATCAGCCCCAGCATTTT
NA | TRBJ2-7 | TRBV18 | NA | CASSPEQVYYEQYF | TGTGCCAGCTCACCGGAACAGGTGTACTACGAGCAGTACTTC
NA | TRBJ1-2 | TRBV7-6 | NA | CASSPRETGGNYGYTF | TGTGCCAGCAGCCCCCGTGAGACAGGAGGAAACTATGGCTACACCTTC
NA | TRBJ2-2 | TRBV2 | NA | CASQNRRSFTGELFF | TGTGCCAGCCAGAACAGGCGCAGCTTCACCGGGGAGCTGTTTTTT
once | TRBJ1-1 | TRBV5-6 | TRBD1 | CASSLDLTGGYATEAFF | TGTGCCAGCAGCTTGGACCTGACAGGGGGCTATGCCACTGAAGCTTTCTTT
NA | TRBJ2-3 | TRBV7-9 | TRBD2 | CASSPGLAGYTDTQYF | TGTGCCAGCAGCCCGGGACTAGCGGGATACACAGATACGCAGTATTTT
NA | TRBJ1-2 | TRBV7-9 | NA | CASSGDRPFYGYTF | TGTGCCAGCAGCGGCGACAGGCCCTTCTATGGCTACACCTTC
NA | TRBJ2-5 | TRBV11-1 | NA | CASSSTTEGEETQYF | TGTGCCAGCAGCTCAACGACTGAGGGGGAAGAGACCCAGTACTTC
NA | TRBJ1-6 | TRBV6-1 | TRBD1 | CASSGSGTGISPLHF | TGTGCCAGCAGTGGCTCCGGGACAGGGATTTCACCCCTCCACTTT
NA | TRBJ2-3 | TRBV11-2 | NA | CASSLGRGRTDTQYF | TGTGCCAGCAGCTTAGGGCGCGGTCGCACAGATACGCAGTATTTT
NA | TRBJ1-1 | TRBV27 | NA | CASSLSFWGGGGFGTEAFF | TGTGCCAGCAGTTTATCTTTCTGGGGAGGGGGGGGGTTTGGCACTGAAGCTTTCTTT
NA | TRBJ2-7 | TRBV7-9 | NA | CASSLQGPEQYF | TGTGCCAGCAGCTTACAGGGTCCCGAGCAGTACTTC
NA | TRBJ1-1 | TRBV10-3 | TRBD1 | CAINRGNTEAFF | TGTGCCATAAACAGGGGTAACACTGAAGCTTTCTTT
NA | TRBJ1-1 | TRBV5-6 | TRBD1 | CASSLVPWTGPNTEAFF | TGTGCCAGCAGCTTGGTTCCCTGGACAGGGCCGAACACTGAAGCTTTCTTT
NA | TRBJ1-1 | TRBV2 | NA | CASSPLARVNTEAFF | TGTGCCAGCAGTCCTCTCGCCAGGGTGAACACTGAAGCTTTCTTT
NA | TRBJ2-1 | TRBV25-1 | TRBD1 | CASSDRDRARNEQFF | TGTGCCAGCAGTGACCGGGACAGAGCGAGGAATGAGCAGTTCTTC
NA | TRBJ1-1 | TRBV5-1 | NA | CASSLSGGVYTEAFF | TGCGCCAGCAGCCTAAGCGGGGGGGTTTACACTGAAGCTTTCTTT
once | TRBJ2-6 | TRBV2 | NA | CASRSSGANVLTF | TGTGCCAGCCGCAGCTCTGGGGCCAACGTCCTGACTTTC
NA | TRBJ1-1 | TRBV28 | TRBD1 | CASSVQGALTEAFF | TGTGCCAGCAGTGTACAGGGGGCCCTCACTGAAGCTTTCTTT
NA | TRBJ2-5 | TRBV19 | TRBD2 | CASTLGSGFAETQYF | TGTGCCAGTACCCTGGGTAGCGGGTTTGCAGAGACCCAGTACTTC
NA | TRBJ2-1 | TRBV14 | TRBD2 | CASSQIGLAGAEQFF | TGTGCCAGCAGCCAAATAGGACTAGCGGGAGCTGAGCAGTTCTTC
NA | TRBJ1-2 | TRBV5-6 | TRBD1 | CASSWDRTPYGYTF | TGTGCCAGCAGCTGGGACAGGACCCCCTATGGCTACACCTTC
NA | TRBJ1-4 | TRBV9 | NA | CASSPREPNEKLFF | TGTGCCAGCAGCCCCAGGGAACCTAATGAAAAACTGTTTTTT
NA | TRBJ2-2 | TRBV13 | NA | CASSPGGMVTGELFF | TGTGCCAGCAGCCCTGGCGGGATGGTTACCGGGGAGCTGTTTTTT
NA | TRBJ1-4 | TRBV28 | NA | CASSLQGVEKLFF | TGTGCCAGCAGTTTGCAAGGGGTTGAAAAACTGTTTTTT
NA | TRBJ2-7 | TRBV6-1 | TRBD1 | CASRTGGRYEQYF | TGTGCCAGTCGGACAGGGGGCAGGTACGAGCAGTACTTC
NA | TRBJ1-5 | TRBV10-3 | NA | CAISEGTPNQPQHF | TGTGCCATCAGTGAGGGGACACCAAATCAGCCCCAGCATTTT
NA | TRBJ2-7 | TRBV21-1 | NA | CASSKADRGYRSSYEQYF | TGTGCCAGCAGCAAAGCCGACAGGGGGTACAGGAGCTCCTACGAGCAGTACTTC
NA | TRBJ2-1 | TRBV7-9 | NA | CASSSHRPQNSYNEQFF | TGTGCCAGCAGCTCCCATCGACCACAGAACTCCTACAATGAGCAGTTCTTC
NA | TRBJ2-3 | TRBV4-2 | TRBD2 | CASSQESTSGRLLPLSDTQYF | TGTGCCAGCAGCCAAGAGTCAACTAGCGGGAGGCTTCTCCCACTGTCAGATACGCAGTATTTT
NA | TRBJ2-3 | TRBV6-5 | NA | CASSEADSDDTQYF | TGTGCCAGCAGTGAGGCCGACAGCGATGATACGCAGTATTTT
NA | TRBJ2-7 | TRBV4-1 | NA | CASSQSSYEQYF | TGCGCCAGCAGCCAGAGCTCCTACGAGCAGTACTTC
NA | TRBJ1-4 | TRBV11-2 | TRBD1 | CASSLRTGEGELFF | TGTGCCAGCAGCTTACGGACAGGGGAGGGTGAACTGTTTTTT
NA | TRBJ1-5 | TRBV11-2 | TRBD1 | CASSLGQGVSGQPQHF | TGTGCCAGCAGCTTGGGACAGGGTGTATCCGGTCAGCCCCAGCATTTT
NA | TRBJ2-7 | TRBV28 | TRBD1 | CASRGTGLSYEQYF | TGTGCCAGCAGGGGGACAGGGCTCTCCTACGAGCAGTACTTC
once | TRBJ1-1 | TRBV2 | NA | CASSPLLMTHRGYTEAFF | TGTGCCAGCAGCCCTCTTCTTATGACACACAGAGGGTACACTGAAGCTTTCTTT
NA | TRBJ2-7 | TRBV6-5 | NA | CASSYYGQGHEQYF | TGTGCCAGCAGTTACTACGGGCAGGGCCACGAGCAGTACTTC
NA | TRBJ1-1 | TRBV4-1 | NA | CASSQTPRGTEAFF | TGCGCCAGCAGCCAAACGCCACGGGGCACTGAAGCTTTCTTT
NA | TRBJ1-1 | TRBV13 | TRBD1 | CASSSRQGWANTEAFF | TGTGCCAGCAGCTCAAGACAGGGATGGGCGAACACTGAAGCTTTCTTT
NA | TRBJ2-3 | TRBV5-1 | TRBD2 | CASSLDPAGADTQYF | TGCGCCAGCAGCTTGGATCCAGCGGGAGCAGATACGCAGTATTTT
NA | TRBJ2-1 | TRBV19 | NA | CASSSFGSQFF | TGTGCCAGTAGTTCTTTCGGGTCGCAGTTCTTC
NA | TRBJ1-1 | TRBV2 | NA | CASSYGQLNTEAFF | TGTGCCAGCAGTTACGGACAGCTGAACACTGAAGCTTTCTTT
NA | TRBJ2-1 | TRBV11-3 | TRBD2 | CASSLGRLAGEYSYNEQFF | TGTGCCAGCAGCTTAGGCCGACTAGCGGGAGAGTACTCCTACAATGAGCAGTTCTTC
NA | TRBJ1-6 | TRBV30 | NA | CAWSVPNRASSPLHF | TGTGCCTGGAGTGTACCCAACAGGGCGAGTTCACCCCTCCACTTT
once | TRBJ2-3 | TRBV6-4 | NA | CASSDGQTNTDTQYF | TGTGCCAGCAGTGACGGACAGACCAACACAGATACGCAGTATTTT
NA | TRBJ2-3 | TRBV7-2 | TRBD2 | CASSSGLAGVDTQYF | TGTGCCAGCAGCTCCGGTCTAGCGGGAGTAGATACGCAGTATTTT
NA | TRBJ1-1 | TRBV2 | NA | CASSDTLGGSTEAFF | TGTGCCAGCAGCGACACTCTCGGAGGCAGCACTGAAGCTTTCTTT
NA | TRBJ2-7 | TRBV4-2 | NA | CASSQDYTSGVGGGSYEQYF | TGTGCCAGCAGCCAAGATTATACGAGTGGCGTGGGGGGAGGCTCCTACGAGCAGTACTTC